The TCR beta chain described here comes from a study of blood T cell repertoires in COVID-19. Study details: Sample material is recorded as cDNA or gDNA derived from T cells, B-cell-depleted T cells, or PBMCs.

Assay used: immunoSEQ multiplex PCR; TCRdb lists only in-frame clones, some missing. The sample holds 150,000 to 200,000 clones, 80% seen once. With 11 bases removed from V and 8 bases from J, the gap between germline ends came to 23 bases. CDR1 and CDR2 from the germline V gene are MNHEY and SVGAGI. This CDR3 spans 14 amino acids. The study drew participants aged about 18 to 95 years from 20 to 30 US areas. Participants had their cohort set by participant-reported clinical history. Each recovered donor of Cohort 3 presented with two negative PCRs, clearance, or symptom resolution. This rearrangement joins TRBV6-5 to TRBJ2-3, with TRBD2 as a possible D gene (5 bases). The sample comprised PBMCs or T cells enriched from blood (not recorded which). This TCR was sampled from a woman aged 55-75 years who had recovered from COVID-19. DNA for the CDR3: TGTGCCGCCACTAGAACCCTGAAAACCGTTACGCAGTATTTT. It is translated as CAATRTLKTVTQYF.